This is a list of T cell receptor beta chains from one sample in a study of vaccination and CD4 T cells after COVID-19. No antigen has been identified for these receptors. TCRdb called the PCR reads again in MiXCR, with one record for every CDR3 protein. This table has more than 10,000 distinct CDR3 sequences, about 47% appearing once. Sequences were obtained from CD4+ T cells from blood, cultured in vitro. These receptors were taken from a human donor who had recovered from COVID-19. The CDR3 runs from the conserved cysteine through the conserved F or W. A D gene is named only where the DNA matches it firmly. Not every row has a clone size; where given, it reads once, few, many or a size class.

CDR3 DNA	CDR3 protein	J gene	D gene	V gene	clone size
TGTGCCAGCAGTTACTCGACGGGACTAGCGGGAGGCTCCTACGAGCAGTACTTC	CASSYSTGLAGGSYEQYF	TRBJ2-7	TRBD2	TRBV6-5	few
TGTGCCAGCAGTCGGAGCCTCCCCCAGGAGGATCAGCCCCAGCGTTTT	CASSRSLPQEDQPQRF	TRBJ1-5	.	TRBV27	.
TGTGCCAGCAGTTACTTCGGGGAGGCAGAGACCCAGTACTTC	CASSYFGEAETQYF	TRBJ2-5	.	TRBV6-2/TRBV6-3	.
TGTGCCAGCAGTGTTGTTAGCGGGAGCTGGGACCAGGGCGCAGATACGCAGTATTTT	CASSVVSGSWDQGADTQYF	TRBJ2-3	TRBD2	TRBV2	.
TGTGCCAGCAGTTTGGCCAGGGCACCAGAGACCCAGTACTTC	CASSLARAPETQYF	TRBJ2-5	.	TRBV12-3/TRBV12-4	.
TGTGCCTGGAGTCGTGGCGGAGTGGGCTACAATGAGCAGTTCTTC	CAWSRGGVGYNEQFF	TRBJ2-1	.	TRBV30	.
TGCAGTGCTAGTTACGGTGGGTCTGAAAACACCATATATTTT	CSASYGGSENTIYF	TRBJ1-3	.	TRBV20-1	.
TGTGCCATCAGGCCCTCCGCGCGGGCGAACACTGAAGCTTTCTTT	CAIRPSARANTEAFF	TRBJ1-1	.	TRBV10-3	once
TGTGCCAGCATTGGCTCCGGGACAGGGCAACACGAGCAGTACTTC	CASIGSGTGQHEQYF	TRBJ2-7	TRBD1	TRBV28	.
TGTGCCACCAGTGGAGGGCGCGCTGGGGCCAACGTCCTGACCTTC	CATSGGRAGANVLTF	TRBJ2-6	.	TRBV24-1	.